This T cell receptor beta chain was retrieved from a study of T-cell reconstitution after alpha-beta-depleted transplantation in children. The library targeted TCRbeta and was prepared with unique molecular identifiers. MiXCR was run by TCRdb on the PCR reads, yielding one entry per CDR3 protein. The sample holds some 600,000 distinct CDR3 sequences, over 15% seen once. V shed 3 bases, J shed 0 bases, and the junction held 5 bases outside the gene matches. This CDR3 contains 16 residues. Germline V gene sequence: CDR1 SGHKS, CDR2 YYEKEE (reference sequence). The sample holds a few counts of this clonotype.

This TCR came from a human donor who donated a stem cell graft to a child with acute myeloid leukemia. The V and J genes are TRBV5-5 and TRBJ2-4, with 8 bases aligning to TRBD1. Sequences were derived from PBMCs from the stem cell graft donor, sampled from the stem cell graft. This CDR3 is CASSSDRVIAKNIQYF. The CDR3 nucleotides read TGTGCCAGCAGCTCGGACAGGGTGATAGCCAAAAACATTCAGTACTTC. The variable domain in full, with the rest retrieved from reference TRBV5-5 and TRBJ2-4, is DAGVTQSPTHLIKTRGQQVTLRCSPISGHKSVSWYQQVLGQGPQFIFQYYEKEERGRGNFPDRFSARQFPNYSSELNVNALLLGDSALYLCASSSDRVIAKNIQYFGAGTRLSVL.